Listed below are T cell receptor beta chains from one sample, sequenced in a study of T cells expressing NK-cell markers. Reprocessing the 5' RACE reads, TCRdb reports a single entry for every CDR3 protein and omits DNA. The record lists roughly 390,000 distinct CDR3 sequences, of which the ten most abundant hold around 5%. Sequencing input: blood T cells: a sorted CD56 or NKG2C T cell subset, CD4+ or CD8+ T cells, or bulk PBMC T cells (not recorded which). These receptors came from a man aged 18 to 69 in good health. Both conserved end residues are part of each CDR3. Each record gives: J gene, V gene, CDR3 protein.

J: TRBJ2-3; V: TRBV30; CDR3: CAWRRLAQDTQYF
J: TRBJ1-5; V: TRBV2; CDR3: CASTREGDQPQHF
J: TRBJ1-1; V: TRBV7-9; CDR3: CASSPTGQGMFEAFF
J: TRBJ2-7; V: TRBV29-1; CDR3: CSVVIVGGPYEQYF
J: TRBJ2-3; V: TRBV7-3; CDR3: CASSLNPRAITDTQYF
J: TRBJ1-5; V: TRBV12-3/TRBV12-4; CDR3: CASRAQTGGKNQPQHF
J: TRBJ2-7; V: TRBV2; CDR3: CASSYPISLGSIRSYEQYF
J: TRBJ2-7; V: TRBV5-1; CDR3: CASSSNSGPAWYF
J: TRBJ1-1; V: TRBV19; CDR3: CASSAYGEAFF
J: TRBJ2-1; V: TRBV3-1; CDR3: CASSRSSNEQFF
J: TRBJ2-1; V: TRBV6-4; CDR3: CASRRTGYNEQFF
J: TRBJ2-7; V: TRBV3-1; CDR3: CASSHPTGNGYEQYF
J: TRBJ1-6; V: TRBV7-8; CDR3: CASSPIQGAFSPLHF
J: TRBJ2-7; V: TRBV20-1; CDR3: CSSTPGGDYEQYF